The 18 T cell receptor beta chains below all came from one sample that was sequenced in a study of shared clonotypes between healthy human individuals. Naive-designated CD8 cells lacked CD45RO, were positively enriched for CCR7, and omitted terminally differentiated effector memory CD45RA+ cells. The table came from immunoSEQ multiplex PCR; TCRdb's copy has only in-frame clones and leaves some out. The sample records about 700,000 clones, 92% being singletons. Sequenced material: naive CD8+ T cells sorted from blood. Every receptor here comes from a man aged 25-40 years in good health.

The chain joins TRBV4-1 to TRBJ2-7; possible D gene TRBD1, 6 bases. Trimming left V 1 base short and J 2 bases short, with 12 bases between. Germline CDR1 reads MGHRA; CDR2 reads YSYEKL. This CDR3 region has 15 residues. CDR3 bases: TGCGCCAGCAGCCAAGTAGGGGGTGTAGCCTACGAGCAGTACTTC. Its translation: CASSQVGGVAYEQYF.

This chain uses TRBV4-3 with TRBJ2-3; D is unresolved. V lost 0 bases, J lost 7 bases, and 17 bases lay in between. CDR1 and CDR2 (germline): LGHNA, YSLEER. The CDR3 covers 16 residues. The CDR3 DNA reads TGCGCCAGCAGCCAAGATAGGGCCCTACGAGAGTATACGCAGTATTTT. Protein: CASSQDRALREYTQYF.

This rearrangement joins TRBV18 to TRBJ2-1; D is uncertain. The V and J ends lost 0 bases and 8 bases respectively, with 14 bases between them. From germline, CDR1 is KGHSH and CDR2 LQKENI. This CDR3 is 15 amino acids long. CDR3 in DNA: TGTGCCAGCTCACCACCCGGACCCCCTCACGATGAGCAGTTCTTC. This gives the protein CASSPPGPPHDEQFF.

The V gene is TRBV6-1, the J gene TRBJ2-7, with a tentative D call TRBD1 (6 bases). From germline, CDR1 is MNHNS and CDR2 SASEGT. The CDR3 is 17 amino acids. Trimming pared 2 bases from V and 0 bases from J, leaving 17 bases between. The DNA for the CDR3 is TGTGCCAGCAGTGAACCCCTAGGGGGACAAATCTCCTACGAGCAGTACTTC. Translation gives CASSEPLGGQISYEQYF.

The sample holds a few counts of this clone. This chain joins TRBV7-9 and TRBJ1-5; D call uncertain. Germline CDR1 and CDR2: SEHNR and FQNEAQ (reference sequence). CDR3 length: 13 residues. V was pared by 5 bases and J by 5 bases, with 10 bases between. DNA of the CDR3: TGTGCCAGCAGCCTAGGTAGGGATCAGCCCCAGCATTTT. This translates into CASSLGRDQPQHF.

The chain couples TRBV5-1 to TRBJ2-1; 10 bases are shared with TRBD2. CDR1 is SGHRS, CDR2 YFSETQ, per germline. The J segment lost 10 bases and the V segment lost 0 bases, leaving 10 bases of the junction unmatched. CDR3 length: 16 amino acids. CDR3 protein: CASSLGLAGVITEQFF. The CDR3 bases are TGCGCCAGCAGCTTGGGTCTAGCGGGAGTAATTACAGAGCAGTTCTTC. Combining the CDR3 with reference TRBV5-1 and TRBJ2-1 gives the whole variable domain KAGVTQTPRYLIKTRGQQVTLSCSPISGHRSVSWYQQTPGQGLQFLFEYFSETQRNKGNFPGRFSGRQFSNSRSEMNVSTLELGDSALYLCASSLGLAGVITEQFFGPGTRLTVL.

This rearrangement joins TRBV9 to TRBJ2-3, with 11 bases matching TRBD2. The V segment lost 0 bases and the J segment 3 bases; nucleotides outside the gene matches: 6. The germline gives CDR1 SGDLS, CDR2 YYNGEE. This CDR3 region has 17 residues. The CDR3 sequence is CASSVEASGRRTDTQYF. The CDR3 nucleotides are TGTGCCAGCAGCGTAGAGGCTAGCGGGAGGAGGACAGATACGCAGTATTTT.

The gene calls are TRBV6-5 and TRBJ1-5; D uncertain. V gave up 2 bases and J gave up 5 bases, with 10 bases separating them. The CDR3 extends over 14 amino acids. Germline CDR1 is MNHEY and CDR2 is SVGAGI. The DNA for the CDR3 is TGTGCCAGCAGTTACCTGTCAGGATATCAGCCCCAGCATTTT. It specifies CASSYLSGYQPQHF.

This chain joins TRBV9 and TRBJ2-1; tentative D call: TRBD2 (5 bases). The V end lost 0 bases, the J end lost 2 bases, and 9 bases lay between the germline ends. Germline lookup yields CDR1 SGDLS and CDR2 YYNGEE. The CDR3 consists of 15 residues. The CDR3, as DNA: TGTGCCAGCAGCGTAGAAAGCGGCACCTACAATGAGCAGTTCTTC. Its protein product is CASSVESGTYNEQFF.

This clone was seen only once. In DNA, the CDR3 is TGTGCCAGCAGTCAACTAGCGGGTGACTACGAGCAGTACTTC. It encodes CASSQLAGDYEQYF. The rearrangement joins TRBV28 to TRBJ2-7; 9 bases map to TRBD2. Germline loops: CDR1 MDHEN, CDR2 SYDVKM. The length of the CDR3 is 14 residues. Trimming took 5 bases from V and 3 from J; bases not matched to a gene: 5. The full variable domain, completed using reference TRBV28 and TRBJ2-7, is DVKVTQSSRYLVKRTGEKVFLECVQDMDHENMFWYRQDPGLGLRLIYFSYDVKMKEKGDIPEGYSVSREKKERFSLILESASTNQTSMYLCASSQLAGDYEQYFGPGTRLTVT.

The chain recombines TRBV6-5 with TRBJ2-4; D remains ambiguous. The V gene's germline CDR1 is MNHEY and CDR2 SVGAGI. V was clipped by 0 bases and J by 6 bases, with 6 bases between them. The CDR3 runs to 13 residues. For the CDR3, the DNA is TGTGCCAGCAGTTACTCGAACGGAAACATTCAGTACTTC. It specifies CASSYSNGNIQYF.

The chain links TRBV27 to TRBJ2-7, with 14 bases fitting TRBD2. CDR3 length: 16 amino acids. The junction had 7 bases not matched to a gene; V was cut back by 3 bases and J by 6 bases. Germline V lookup: CDR1 MNHEY, CDR2 SMNVEV (reference sequence). In nucleotides, the CDR3 is TGTGCCAGCAGTTTGGGGCCCGGACTAGCGGGAGGCGAGCAGTACTTC. Translated, it gives CASSLGPGLAGGEQYF.

The chain couples TRBV27 to TRBJ2-3; 11 bases are a match to TRBD1. Germline assignment: CDR1 MNHEY and CDR2 SMNVEV (reference sequence). CDR3 length: 16 residues. The J segment lost 6 bases and the V segment lost 0 bases, leaving 5 bases of the junction unmatched. The CDR3 spells CASSLSRTGGVDTQYF. For the CDR3, the DNA is TGTGCCAGCAGTTTATCGAGGACAGGGGGCGTCGATACGCAGTATTTT.

The V gene is TRBV9, the J gene TRBJ1-2; tentatively, D is TRBD1 (6 bases). The germline V gene encodes CDR1 SGDLS and CDR2 YYNGEE. V was pared by 0 bases and J by 6 bases, with 21 bases between. The CDR3 length is 17 residues. The CDR3 here is CASSVEGGGSVSDGYTF. CDR3 bases: TGTGCCAGCAGCGTAGAAGGGGGAGGGTCCGTTAGCGATGGCTACACCTTC.

The V gene is TRBV18, the J gene TRBJ1-1; TRBD1 matches at 9 bases. This CDR3 comprises 17 residues. The J segment lost 1 base and the V segment lost 0 bases, leaving 6 bases of the junction unmatched. CDR1 and CDR2 (germline): KGHSH, LQKENI. CDR3 sequence: CASSPPLGQGRNTEAFF. The DNA of the CDR3 is TGTGCCAGCTCACCACCGCTCGGACAGGGGAGGAACACTGAAGCTTTCTTT.

This chain links TRBV11-2 with TRBJ1-1, with 8 nucleotides matching TRBD1. This CDR3 has 15 residues. V dropped 4 bases and J dropped 5; count of bases not matched to a gene: 9. The germline V gene encodes CDR1 SGHAT and CDR2 FQNNGV. This chain's CDR3 is CASSSWTGLGTEAFF. The CDR3 nucleotides are TGTGCCAGCAGCTCGTGGACAGGGTTGGGGACTGAAGCTTTCTTT.

This clone was seen once. This chain joins TRBV7-8 and TRBJ2-3; 7 bases fit TRBD2. This CDR3 spans 17 amino acids. V lost 0 bases to trimming and J lost 0 bases; unmatched junction nucleotides: 6. Germline assignment: CDR1 SGHVS and CDR2 FQNEAQ. DNA for the CDR3: TGTGCCAGCAGCTTAGCGCTTGAGGGACTAAGCACAGATACGCAGTATTTT. Amino acids: CASSLALEGLSTDTQYF.

This chain connects TRBV25-1 to TRBJ2-3, with a tentative D call TRBD2 (6 bases). CDR1 is MGHDK and CDR2 is SYGVNS in the germline V gene. V gave up 2 bases and J gave up 0 bases, with 9 bases separating them. This CDR3 has 15 residues. The CDR3: CASSEVAGSTDTQYF. For the CDR3, the DNA is TGTGCCAGCAGTGAAGTCGCGGGAAGCACAGATACGCAGTATTTT.